Below are 18 T cell receptor beta chains sequenced from a single sample in a study of OX40 agonist ivuxolimab in advanced cancers. Produced via immunoSEQ multiplex PCR; TCRdb's table is partial and in-frame only. The sample lists about 67,000 clones; roughly 84% were seen once. The specimen was CD4+ or CD8+ T cells sorted from blood, collected in a trial of the OX40 agonist ivuxolimab. The receptor set was obtained from an adult with an advanced solid tumor such as melanoma, head and neck, liver or kidney cancer.

V is TRBV6-5 and J is TRBJ2-7, with D possibly called TRBD1 or TRBD2 (5 bases each). Germline V gene data show CDR1 as MNHEY and CDR2 as SVGAGI. The CDR3 is 14 residues long. V was cut by 2 bases and J by 3 bases, with 11 bases left in between. The CDR3 nucleotides read TGTGCCAGCAGTTACGGGACCGCCGACTACGAGCAGTACTTC. Residues: CASSYGTADYEQYF.

The chain combines TRBV14 with TRBJ2-7; D perhaps matches TRBD2 (6 bases). Germline V gene data show CDR1 as SGHDN and CDR2 as FVKESK. This CDR3 contains 14 residues. V lost 6 bases and J 4 bases, leaving 16 bases between the germline ends. CDR3 nucleotide sequence: TGTGCCAGCAGTAGGAGCGGGTCTTGGTACGAGCAGTACTTC. It specifies CASSRSGSWYEQYF.

The V call is TRBV7-6, the J call TRBJ2-3; D might be TRBD1 (7 bases). Germline loops: CDR1 SGHVS, CDR2 FNYEAQ. V gave up 5 bases and J gave up 2 bases, with 17 bases separating them. CDR3 length: 16 amino acids. CDR3 loop: CASSLQGGFNTDTQYF. For the CDR3, the DNA is TGTGCCAGCAGCCTGCAGGGGGGCTTCAACACAGATACGCAGTATTTT.

The genes are TRBV19 and TRBJ1-5; D uncertain. Germline loops: CDR1 LNHDA, CDR2 SQIVND (reference sequence). Trimming cost V 7 bases and J 0 bases, with 10 bases left between them. This CDR3 comprises 14 residues. Written as DNA, the CDR3 is TGTGCCAGTACCGACGCGAATAGCAATCAGCCCCAGCATTTT. Translation gives CASTDANSNQPQHF.

This rearrangement joins TRBV9 to TRBJ2-3; 8 positions match TRBD1. V shed 5 bases and J 1 base; nucleotides not matched to a gene: 6. CDR1 SGDLS and CDR2 YYNGEE come from the germline V gene. This CDR3 spans 15 amino acids. CDR3 in amino acids: CASSYKTGGTDTQYF. The CDR3 DNA reads as TGTGCCAGCAGTTATAAGACAGGGGGCACAGATACGCAGTATTTT.

The genes are TRBV11-2 and TRBJ1-6, with D perhaps TRBD1 (6 bases). With 0 bases removed from V and 9 bases from J, the gap between germline ends came to 9 bases. CDR1 SGHAT and CDR2 FQNNGV come from the germline V gene. The CDR3 contains 14 residues. In DNA, the CDR3 is TGTGCCAGCAGCTTAGAACGGACAGTTTCACCCCTCCACTTT. Protein sequence: CASSLERTVSPLHF.

The chain carries TRBV6-5 and TRBJ1-1; weak D call: TRBD1 (6 bases). V was pared by 0 bases and J by 5 bases, with 13 bases between. CDR3 length: 15 residues. Germline V CDR1 and CDR2: MNHEY, SVGAGI. CDR3 bases: TGTGCCAGCAGTTACTCGCGGGGGCGAGGGACTGAAGCTTTCTTT. Its translation is CASSYSRGRGTEAFF.

The J gene is TRBJ1-2, the V gene TRBV2; D might be TRBD1 (6 bases). CDR1 and CDR2 (germline): SNHLY, FYNNEI. This CDR3 comprises 16 residues. Trimming took off 1 base at V and 1 base at J, with 13 bases between the two ends. The CDR3 DNA sequence: TGTGCCAGCAGTGAAGTGACAGGATTCGATAACTATGGCTACACCTTC. Translation gives CASSEVTGFDNYGYTF.

This chain uses TRBV7-9 with TRBJ1-2, with 9 bases identical to TRBD1. CDR3 size: 15 residues. Trimming cost V 5 bases and J 1 base; bases outside gene matches: 5. Germline V lookup: CDR1 SEHNR, CDR2 FQNEAQ (reference sequence). The CDR3 sequence is CASSNEDRGNYGYTF. DNA for the CDR3: TGTGCCAGCAGCAACGAGGACAGGGGTAACTATGGCTACACCTTC.

The J gene is TRBJ1-1, the V gene TRBV6-1, with D hard to call. V was cut by 4 bases and J by 4 bases, with 13 bases left in between. CDR1 is MNHNS and CDR2 is SASEGT in the germline V gene. The length of the CDR3 is 14 residues. The CDR3 region is CASSARLRFTEAFF. The CDR3 nucleotides are TGTGCCAGCAGTGCCAGGTTACGATTCACTGAAGCTTTCTTT.

The V call is TRBV15, the J call TRBJ2-5; D call uncertain. There are 13 residues in the CDR3. The V gene's germline CDR1 is LNHNV and CDR2 YYDKDF (reference sequence). V was pared by 1 base and J by 3 bases, with 6 bases between. CDR3 loop: CATSRAREETQYF. The CDR3 DNA sequence: TGTGCCACCAGCAGAGCCCGGGAAGAGACCCAGTACTTC.

This clone was seen more than once but under ten times. The chain combines TRBV18 with TRBJ1-1, with D unresolved. Germline values: CDR1 KGHSH, CDR2 LQKENI. The ends were cut back, 4 bases at V and 0 bases at J, with 9 bases in the middle. This CDR3 region has 14 residues. The DNA of the CDR3 is TGTGCCAGCTCACTGAAGGGCATGAACACTGAAGCTTTCTTT. Translated: CASSLKGMNTEAFF. Based on the CDR3 plus reference TRBV18 and TRBJ1-1, the full variable domain is NAGVMQNPRHLVRRRGQEARLRCSPMKGHSHVYWYRQLPEEGLKFMVYLQKENIIDESGMPKERFSAEFPKEGPSILRIQQVVRGDSAAYFCASSLKGMNTEAFFGQGTRLTVV.

The V and J genes are TRBV9 and TRBJ2-3; D is uncertain. CDR1 and CDR2 from the germline V gene are SGDLS and YYNGEE. The CDR3 consists of 14 residues. The V end was cut by 0 bases, the J end by 0 bases, with 5 bases between. The CDR3 nucleotides read TGTGCCAGCAGCGTAGACAGCAGCACAGATACGCAGTATTTT. This gives the protein CASSVDSSTDTQYF.

The chain couples TRBV5-6 to TRBJ2-7; D is uncertain. The germline CDR1 and CDR2 sequences are SGHDT and YYEEEE. V was cut by 1 base and J by 4 bases, with 12 bases left in between. CDR3 size: 14 residues. CDR3 residues: CASSLKFGKYEQYF. The CDR3 DNA follows: TGTGCCAGCAGCTTGAAATTCGGCAAATACGAGCAGTACTTC.

The CDR3, as DNA: TGTGCCAGCAGCGTGGGGACTAGCGGGAACGGGGAGCTGTTTTTT. This encodes CASSVGTSGNGELFF. The chain links TRBV9 to TRBJ2-2; 13 bases match TRBD2. The V gene's germline CDR1 is SGDLS and CDR2 YYNGEE. The CDR3 spans 15 residues. V lost 2 bases to trimming and J lost 7 bases; unmatched junction nucleotides: 2.

V is TRBV10-3 and J is TRBJ2-2; TRBD1 is a possible D gene (5 bases). This CDR3 is built from 12 residues. Germline V gene sequence: CDR1 ENHRY, CDR2 SYGVKD. V gave up 2 bases and J gave up 9 bases, with 7 bases separating them. CDR3 amino acids: CAISEQGWELFF. The DNA of the CDR3 is TGTGCCATCAGTGAGCAGGGCTGGGAGCTGTTTTTT.

The chain combines TRBV5-5 with TRBJ2-7; D is perhaps TRBD1 (5 bases). The CDR3 runs 16 residues. Germline V gives CDR1 SGHKS, CDR2 YYEKEE (reference sequence). With 4 bases removed from V and 1 base from J, the gap between germline ends came to 18 bases. CDR3 nucleotide sequence: TGTGCCAGCAGCCGAGCTCAGGGCCGTTTTTCCTACGAGCAGTACTTC. Protein: CASSRAQGRFSYEQYF.

The chain links TRBV6-1 to TRBJ2-1; weak D call: TRBD2 (6 bases). V was pared by 8 bases and J by 9 bases, with 17 bases between. The CDR3 contains 13 residues. Per germline, CDR1 MNHNS and CDR2 SASEGT. The CDR3, as DNA: TGTGCCAGCTCCGATTACCCCGGGGGTGAGCAGTTCTTC. This sequence encodes CASSDYPGGEQFF.